This T cell receptor beta chain originates from a study of CD8 T cells in ankylosing spondylitis. Overall study findings and caveats: Apparently characteristic of ankylosing spondylitis blood was a TCR beta motif (under ten highly homologous variants).

As concerns this clonotype: Its antigen is currently unknown.

A single record per CDR3 protein comes from TCRdb applying MiXCR to the 5' RACE reads. The sample consists of about 420,000 distinct CDR3 sequences, 20% to 25% of them appearing once. The germline gives CDR1 DFQATT, CDR2 SNEGSKA (reference sequence). J gave up 2 bases and V 0 bases, and 6 bases lay outside the gene matches. The CDR3 is made up of 15 amino acids. The genes are TRBV20-1 and TRBJ2-7, with 8 bases identical to TRBD2. The sample comprised blood, either unsorted or a sorted T cell fraction (not recorded which). This TCR was recovered from a male donor with ankylosing spondylitis. CDR3: CSARDRLAGPYEQYF. The CDR3 bases are TGCAGTGCTAGAGATAGGCTAGCGGGCCCCTACGAGCAGTACTTC.